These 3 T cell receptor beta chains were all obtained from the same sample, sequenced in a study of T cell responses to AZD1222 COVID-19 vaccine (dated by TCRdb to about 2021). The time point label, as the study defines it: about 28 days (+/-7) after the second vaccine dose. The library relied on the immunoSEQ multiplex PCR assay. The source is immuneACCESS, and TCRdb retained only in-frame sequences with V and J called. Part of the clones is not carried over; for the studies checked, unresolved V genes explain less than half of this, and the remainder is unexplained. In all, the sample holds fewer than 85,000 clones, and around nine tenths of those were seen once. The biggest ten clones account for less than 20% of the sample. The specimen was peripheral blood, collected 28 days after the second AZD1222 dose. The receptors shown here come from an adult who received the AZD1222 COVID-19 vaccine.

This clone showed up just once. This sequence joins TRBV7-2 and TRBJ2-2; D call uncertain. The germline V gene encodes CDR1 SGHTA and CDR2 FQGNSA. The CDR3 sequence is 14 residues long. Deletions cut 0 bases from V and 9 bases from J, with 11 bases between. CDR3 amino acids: CASSLAFQTRELFF. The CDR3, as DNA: TGTGCCAGCAGCTTAGCATTTCAGACCCGGGAGCTGTTTTTT.

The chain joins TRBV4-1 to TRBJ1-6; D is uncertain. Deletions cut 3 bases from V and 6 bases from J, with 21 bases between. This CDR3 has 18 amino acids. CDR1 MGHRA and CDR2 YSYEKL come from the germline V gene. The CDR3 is CASSHIGRVTPANSPLHF. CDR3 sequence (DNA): TGCGCCAGCAGCCACATAGGGCGGGTCACCCCAGCTAATTCACCCCTCCACTTT.

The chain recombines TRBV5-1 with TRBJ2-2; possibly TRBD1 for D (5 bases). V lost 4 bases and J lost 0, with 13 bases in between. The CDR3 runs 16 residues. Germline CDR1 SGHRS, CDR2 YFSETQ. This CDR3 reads CASSLPRAANTGELFF. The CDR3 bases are TGCGCCAGCAGCCTTCCCAGGGCGGCGAACACCGGGGAGCTGTTTTTT.